This T cell receptor beta chain was identified during a study of blood T cell repertoires in COVID-19. Study-level information: COVID-19 samples collected from the United States, Italy and Spain covered acute and convalescent phases. In each case, the material was cDNA or gDNA derived from T cells, B-cell-depleted T cells, or PBMCs.

This clone was observed a few times. Germline V gives CDR1 SGHAT, CDR2 FQNNGV. Trimming shortened V by 3 bases and J by 0 bases, and 6 bases separated the two germline ends. The length of the CDR3 is 14 residues. Authors' data handling: Reference gene primer amplification gave estimated nucleated cell counts. Generated by immunoSEQ multiplex PCR, the TCRdb table keeps only in-frame clones and is missing some. That table gives V, J and clone size, and the DNA gave D and trimming. The table shows roughly 180,000 clones, with 80% to 90% occurring only once. The chain couples TRBV11-2 to TRBJ2-1; D gene uncertain. The material sequenced was peripheral blood. This clonotype was sampled from a man aged 55-75 years with acute or convalescent COVID-19. The DNA for the CDR3 is TGTGCCAGCAGCTTTACCAGCTCCTACAATGAGCAGTTCTTC. This encodes CASSFTSSYNEQFF. The full variable domain, rest sourced from reference TRBV11-2 and TRBJ2-1, is EAGVAQSPRYKIIEKRQSVAFWCNPISGHATLYWYQQILGQGPKLLIQFQNNGVVDDSQLPKDRFSAERLKGVDSTLKIQPAKLEDSAVYLCASSFTSSYNEQFFGPGTRLTVL.